These 18 T cell receptor beta chains were all obtained from the same sample, sequenced in a study of T cell changes during pregnancy in multiple sclerosis. Measured with immunoSEQ multiplex PCR; TCRdb has only the in-frame clones, and not every one. The data show about 46,000 clones, with 91% seen just once and around 8.6% held by the top ten. This material consisted of CD8+ T cells from peripheral blood mononuclear cells, taken after pregnancy. Receptor source: a female donor with multiple sclerosis, enrolled in a pregnancy study.

This chain joins TRBV6-5 and TRBJ2-7; D perhaps matches TRBD2 (6 bases). From germline, CDR1 is MNHEY and CDR2 SVGAGI. The CDR3 sequence is 12 residues long. V was shortened by 7 bases and J by 3 bases, with 10 bases between the two germline ends. CDR3 in DNA: TGTGCCAGCACAGCGGGCAACTACGAGCAGTACTTC. Amino acids: CASTAGNYEQYF.

The chain joins TRBV7-8 to TRBJ2-1; weak D call: TRBD2 (6 bases). With 0 bases removed from V and 0 bases from J, the gap between germline ends came to 9 bases. The CDR3 has 16 residues. Per the germline V gene, CDR1 is SGHVS and CDR2 is FQNEAQ. CDR3 in DNA: TGTGCCAGCAGCTTAGCGGAGGGCAGCTCCTACAATGAGCAGTTCTTC. Translated: CASSLAEGSSYNEQFF.

The chain employs TRBV27 and TRBJ1-2; D unclear. V was cut by 5 bases and J by 4 bases, with 8 bases left in between. CDR3 length: 12 residues. Germline V gene sequence: CDR1 MNHEY, CDR2 SMNVEV (reference sequence). DNA for the CDR3: TGTGCCAGCAGTCCAGGTGCCTATGGCTACACCTTC. Protein sequence: CASSPGAYGYTF.

This sequence joins TRBV6-1 and TRBJ1-2, with 11 bases matching TRBD1. The CDR3 covers 16 residues. The ends lost 4 bases at V and 5 bases at J; junction bases unmatched: 9. Germline V gives CDR1 MNHNS, CDR2 SASEGT. CDR3 DNA sequence: TGTGCCAGCAGTGTACCGGGACAGGGGGGCTTTTATGGCTACACCTTC. It specifies CASSVPGQGGFYGYTF.

The chain carries TRBV27 and TRBJ1-6, with 11 bases that match TRBD1. Germline V CDR1 and CDR2: MNHEY, SMNVEV (reference sequence). Trimming took 4 bases from V and 9 from J; bases not matched to a gene: 2. CDR3 length equals 14 residues. CDR3 amino acids: CASSSGTGGSPLHF. DNA for the CDR3: TGTGCCAGCAGTTCTGGGACAGGGGGTTCACCCCTCCACTTT.

The chain combines TRBV7-3 with TRBJ2-1, with TRBD2 matching over 12 bases. Germline CDR1 SGHTA, CDR2 FQGTGA. Unmatched junction bases numbered 9, after V lost 5 bases and J lost 7 bases. CDR3 length: 16 amino acids. The CDR3 DNA follows: TGTGCCAGCAGCCAGGGACTAGCGGGTTACATTAATGAGCAGTTCTTC. Its translation: CASSQGLAGYINEQFF.

The chain uses TRBV12-5 and TRBJ1-4, with TRBD1 matching 7 bases. In germline, CDR1 is LGHNT, CDR2 FRNRAP. There are 16 residues in the CDR3. Unmatched junction bases numbered 10, after V lost 3 bases and J lost 6 bases. CDR3 sequence (DNA): TGTGCTAGTGGTTTCTTCCTACAGGGGAGAGATGAAAAACTGTTTTTT. It yields the protein CASGFFLQGRDEKLFF.

J is TRBJ1-1 and V is TRBV5-1; a weak D match, TRBD1 (5 bases). Germline CDR1 is SGHRS and CDR2 is YFSETQ. CDR3 size: 13 residues. V gave up 0 bases and J gave up 6 bases, with 9 bases separating them. Here the CDR3 DNA reads TGCGCCAGCAGCTTGGTGGGGGGAGCTGAAGCTTTCTTT. Translation gives CASSLVGGAEAFF.

The chain couples TRBV2 to TRBJ2-7, with 8 bases lining up with TRBD2. This CDR3 contains 16 residues. Trimming cost V 0 bases and J 3 bases; bases outside gene matches: 7. Germline loops: CDR1 SNHLY, CDR2 FYNNEI. CDR3 protein: CASSEAPGLGHYEQYF. In DNA form, the CDR3 reads TGTGCCAGCAGTGAAGCGCCGGGACTAGGACACTACGAGCAGTACTTC.

The chain uses TRBV4-1 and TRBJ2-7; TRBD1 matches at 10 bases. This CDR3 has 15 amino acids. Losses at the gene ends were 2 bases for V and 3 bases for J; bases not matched to a gene: 4. The germline CDR1 and CDR2 sequences are MGHRA and YSYEKL. Written as DNA, the CDR3 is TGCGCCAGCAGCCAAACCGGGACAGGGGACTACGAGCAGTACTTC. It yields the protein CASSQTGTGDYEQYF.

The rearrangement uses TRBV28 and TRBJ1-6; tentatively, D is TRBD1 (6 bases). Trimming took 5 bases from V and 6 from J, leaving 14 bases between them. This CDR3 spans 15 amino acids. Looked up from germline, CDR1 is MDHEN and CDR2 is SYDVKM. CDR3 nucleotides: TGTGCCAGCAGTCCGGCGGGGGCTAGTAATTCACCCCTCCACTTT. It yields the protein CASSPAGASNSPLHF.

CDR3 residues: CASSLVQGTDTQYF. CDR3 in DNA: TGTGCCAGCAGTCTCGTTCAGGGAACAGATACGCAGTATTTT. The V gene is TRBV6-5, the J gene TRBJ2-3; D is perhaps TRBD1 (5 bases). This CDR3 has 14 residues. Germline V gene data show CDR1 as MNHEY and CDR2 as SVGAGI. V gave up 5 bases and J gave up 3 bases, with 12 bases separating them.

V usage is TRBV7-6 and J usage is TRBJ1-2; the match to TRBD1 covers 9 bases. Trimming took 2 bases from V and 8 from J; bases not matched to a gene: 9. CDR1 and CDR2 from the germline V gene are SGHVS and FNYEAQ. There are 15 residues in the CDR3. In nucleotides, the CDR3 is TGTGCCAGCAGCTTAACGACAGGGGGACGGTGGGGCTACACCTTC. This sequence encodes CASSLTTGGRWGYTF. Combining the CDR3 with reference TRBV7-6 and TRBJ1-2 gives the whole variable domain GAGVSQSPRYKVTKRGQDVALRCDPISGHVSLYWYRQALGQGPEFLTYFNYEAQQDKSGLPNDRFSAERPEGSISTLTIQRTEQRDSAMYRCASSLTTGGRWGYTFGSGTRLTVV.

This clone has just a few counts. V and J are TRBV7-8 and TRBJ2-3; TRBD1 matches 8 bases. CDR3 length: 20 residues. V trimming: 5 bases; J trimming: 2 bases; junction bases outside the gene matches: 21. Germline assignment: CDR1 SGHVS and CDR2 FQNEAQ. The CDR3 is CASSLQTGAGPGTFTDTQYF. CDR3 coding DNA: TGTGCCAGCAGCCTACAGACAGGGGCAGGACCAGGGACTTTCACAGATACGCAGTATTTT.

This clone showed up just once. A read error may account for a junction end that differs from germline. The chain has TRBV7-3 and TRBJ2-7, with no clear D. CDR1 is SGHTA, CDR2 FQGTGA, per germline. The CDR3 totals 13 residues. The chain's CDR3 is CASSLIPGYGQYF. The CDR3 DNA sequence: TGTGCCAGCAGCTTAATTCCCGGTTACGGGCAGTACTTC.

The chain is built from TRBV7-3 and TRBJ1-1; tentative D call: TRBD1 (5 bases). The CDR3 is 13 amino acids. CDR1 is SGHTA and CDR2 is FQGTGA in the germline V gene. The V gene lost 8 bases and the J gene lost 1 base, with 11 bases spanning the gap. This CDR3 reads CASGITGNTEAFF. Written as DNA, the CDR3 is TGTGCCAGCGGAATCACAGGGAACACTGAAGCTTTCTTT.

The CDR3, as DNA: TGTGCCAGCGTGGGAGAGACGGAAGATACGCAGTATTTT. Translating it yields CASVGETEDTQYF. The rearrangement uses TRBV6-1 and TRBJ2-3; maybe TRBD2 (5 bases). Per germline, CDR1 MNHNS and CDR2 SASEGT. The V and J ends lost 8 bases and 5 bases respectively, with 14 bases between them. CDR3 size: 13 residues.

The chain carries TRBV5-1 and TRBJ2-7; D unclear. Trimming took 7 bases from V and 2 from J, leaving 10 bases between them. The CDR3 spans 12 residues. Germline lookup yields CDR1 SGHRS and CDR2 YFSETQ. CDR3 nucleotide sequence: TGCGCCAGCGGCCCGAACACCTACGAGCAGTACTTC. Protein product: CASGPNTYEQYF. The full variable domain, in which reference TRBV5-1 and TRBJ2-7 provide the parts outside the CDR3, is KAGVTQTPRYLIKTRGQQVTLSCSPISGHRSVSWYQQTPGQGLQFLFEYFSETQRNKGNFPGRFSGRQFSNSRSEMNVSTLELGDSALYLCASGPNTYEQYFGPGTRLTVT.